The subject of this entry is one T cell receptor (beta chain). What it binds is not known. The data originate from a study of cytomegalovirus exposure and HLA in healthy donors. Study-wide points: The study listed approximately 160 cytomegalovirus-associated TCR beta chains.

Germline CDR1 MGHRA, CDR2 YSYEKL. The CDR3 consists of 15 residues. J lost 3 bases, V lost 3 bases, and 6 bases had no gene match. PCR employed 60 Vbeta and 13 Jbeta primers. Clones were read by immunoSEQ multiplex PCR, and TCRdb kept only the in-frame ones, dropping some. The table has about 160,000 clones, roughly 80% seen once; the top ten hold about 2.4%. The sample taken for sequencing was PBMCs. The clonotype was recovered from a male donor in good health and CMV-seronegative. The chain has TRBV4-1 and TRBJ2-7, with 9 bases matching TRBD1. CDR3 amino acids: CASSHPGTGNYEQYF. The CDR3 DNA is TGCGCCAGCAGCCACCCCGGGACAGGGAACTACGAGCAGTACTTC.